Sequencing of this T cell receptor beta chain was carried out in a study of spatial heterogeneity in lung cancer. Study overall: A consistent excess of beta-chain over alpha-chain sequences was detected.

Indicated time point: sample taken at primary tumor resection. Using its own MiXCR run on the 5' RACE reads, TCRdb lists one record per CDR3 protein. The sample lists tens of thousands of distinct CDR3 sequences; less than 6% were seen once. V gave up 7 bases and J gave up 7 bases; unmatched junction bases: 15. This CDR3 is built from 16 residues. From germline, CDR1 is SGHNT and CDR2 YYREEE (reference sequence). The table lists this clonotype with a few counts. The sequence was obtained from a male donor with early-stage non-small cell lung cancer. This specimen consisted of PBMCs, obtained at surgery. The chain uses TRBV5-4 and TRBJ2-7; 12 bases match TRBD1. Here the CDR3 reads CASSPNGGQGAREQYF. Here the CDR3 DNA reads TGTGCCAGCTCCCCGAATGGGGGACAGGGGGCTAGGGAGCAGTACTTC. The whole variable domain, remainder taken from reference TRBV5-4 and TRBJ2-7, is ETGVTQSPTHLIKTRGQQVTLRCSSQSGHNTVSWYQQALGQGPQFIFQYYREEENGRGNFPPRFSGLQFPNYSSELNVNALELDDSALYLCASSPNGGQGAREQYFGPGTRLTVT.